This TCR beta chain was captured in a study of STAT3 mutations in large granular lymphocyte leukemia. Study overall: More than half of T-LGLL patients received immunosuppressive therapy.

Comment on this clone: No antigen is known for it.

Using immunoSEQ multiplex PCR, the repertoire was profiled, and TCRdb retains in-frame clones only, with some absent. Of roughly 1,500 clones listed, roughly 55% are singletons. The CDR3 runs 14 residues. The V and J ends lost 5 bases and 3 bases respectively, with 11 bases between them. Germline CDR1 is SEHNR and CDR2 is FQNEAQ (reference sequence). Study outcomes and limitations: At least one immunodominant TCR beta clonotype appeared in every T-cell large granular lymphocyte leukemia patient. All newly emerging clones after therapy were STAT3 wild type.

The chain carries TRBV7-9 and TRBJ2-1; D remains unclear. The receptor was derived from a man aged 60-69 years with T-cell large granular lymphocyte leukemia. Some clones in this sample may be carry-over from other donors' samples. Sequenced material: peripheral blood mononuclear cells. The CDR3 DNA is TGTGCCAGCAGCCCCGACGGAGACTACAATGAGCAGTTCTTC. Protein sequence: CASSPDGDYNEQFF.